This T cell receptor (beta chain) stems from a study of blood T cell repertoires in COVID-19. Turning to the study itself: Nucleic acid was either cDNA or gDNA, and it came from T cells, B-cell-depleted T cells, or PBMCs.

Only in-frame clones appear in the TCRdb table, and some are missing; sequencing was by immunoSEQ multiplex PCR. The table includes roughly 310,000 clones, approximately 90% detected once. Germline-derived CDR1 and CDR2 are SGHNT and YYREEE (reference sequence). The V gene end was trimmed by 2 bases and the J gene end by 0 bases; junction bases not matched to a gene: 6. The CDR3 spans 17 residues. The chain is built from TRBV5-4 and TRBJ2-3, with TRBD2 identical over 10 bases. The sample consisted of peripheral blood. This receptor was identified in a woman aged 50 to 60 with active or convalescent COVID-19. The CDR3 spells CASSFSGGPRSTDTQYF. CDR3 bases: TGTGCCAGCAGCTTTAGCGGGGGGCCCCGAAGCACAGATACGCAGTATTTT. The full variable domain, completed using reference TRBV5-4 and TRBJ2-3, is ETGVTQSPTHLIKTRGQQVTLRCSSQSGHNTVSWYQQALGQGPQFIFQYYREEENGRGNFPPRFSGLQFPNYSSELNVNALELDDSALYLCASSFSGGPRSTDTQYFGPGTRLTVL.